This is a list of T cell receptor beta chains from one sample in a study of blood T cell repertoires in COVID-19. Some clones are missing from TCRdb's copy, which holds only in-frame ones; the method was immunoSEQ multiplex PCR. The profile shows approximately 180,000 clones, approximately 85% of them singletons. Sequencing was performed on PBMCs or T cells enriched from blood (not recorded which). These receptors were collected from a man aged 40-49 years who had recovered from COVID-19. Each CDR3 is given without its conserved first and last residue. Each record gives: CDR3 protein, V gene.

ASSGSRQGGNYGYT	TRBV9
ASSKTGPHQPQH	TRBV11-1
ASSHGTAVQPQH	TRBV9
AVTAISYEQY	TRBV6-5
ASSPWLQGINTIY	TRBV7-2
ASSIALSSALPGELF	TRBV19
ASSLGQGLNTIY	TRBV11-3
ASSSGSGNTIY	TRBV12-3/TRBV12-4
ATKERGGDIEQY	TRBV28
ASSFYSYNEQF	TRBV27
ASRRPGQGTYEQY	TRBV27
ASSLDWRTSGSTDNEQF	TRBV7-9
ASSPGTGNPEKLF	TRBV4-1
ASSLSPGMKPQH	TRBV28
SVETGMRYEQY	TRBV29-1
ASSRAGLRNTEAF	TRBV14
ASSLVLGYT	TRBV5-8
ASSPTVSGGYT	TRBV12-3/TRBV12-4